One and the same sample provided the 31 T cell receptor beta chains below, sequenced in a study of cytomegalovirus exposure and HLA in healthy donors. 13 Jbeta primers and 60 Vbeta primers were used for the PCR. Here immunoSEQ multiplex PCR was the method, and the copy in TCRdb shows in-frame clones only, minus some. The sample lists 150,000 to 200,000 clones, over 60% occurring once. Material: PBMCs. Receptors were obtained from a female donor in good health and CMV-seronegative.

The chain combines TRBV4-2 with TRBJ2-7; 7 bases align to TRBD2. The J segment lost 2 bases and the V segment lost 3 bases, leaving 13 bases of the junction unmatched. This CDR3 contains 17 residues. Germline loops: CDR1 LGHNA, CDR2 YNFKEQ. The CDR3 protein is CASSQAAGSGATYEQYF. The CDR3 DNA reads as TGTGCCAGCAGCCAGGCCGCCGGGAGCGGGGCTACCTACGAGCAGTACTTC.

This clone was recorded only once. V and J are TRBV19 and TRBJ1-1, with D possibly TRBD1 on 6 matching bases. Germline V gene sequence: CDR1 LNHDA, CDR2 SQIVND (reference sequence). V lost 4 bases and J lost 1, with 13 bases in between. The CDR3 contains 15 residues. CDR3: CASSTRQVGNTEAFF. The CDR3 region has the DNA TGTGCCAGTAGTACGAGACAGGTCGGGAACACTGAAGCTTTCTTT.

This clone was detected only once. The chain uses TRBV9 and TRBJ2-3, with 10 bases that match TRBD2. The germline V gene encodes CDR1 SGDLS and CDR2 YYNGEE. The CDR3 is made up of 17 amino acids. J gave up 2 bases and V 3 bases, and 9 bases lay outside the gene matches. The CDR3 nucleotides read TGTGCCAGCAGCGGAGGGTGGACTAGCGGACCCACAGATACGCAGTATTTT. Its translation is CASSGGWTSGPTDTQYF.

This rearrangement joins TRBV19 to TRBJ2-7; 7 nucleotides match TRBD2. The CDR3 has 14 amino acids. Germline CDR1 reads LNHDA; CDR2 reads SQIVND (reference sequence). V was pared by 1 base and J by 3 bases, with 3 bases of the junction left unmatched. CDR3 region: CASSIGLADYEQYF. As DNA, the CDR3 is TGTGCCAGTAGTATAGGGCTAGCGGACTACGAGCAGTACTTC.

The V call is TRBV19, the J call TRBJ2-7; D may be TRBD2 (6 bases). Trimming took 3 bases from V and 2 from J, leaving 14 bases between them. Germline V gene sequence: CDR1 LNHDA, CDR2 SQIVND (reference sequence). This CDR3 is 15 amino acids long. CDR3 bases: TGTGCCAGTAGTATCATAGGGCGGGGCCCCTACGAGCAGTACTTC. This gives the protein CASSIIGRGPYEQYF.

V gene TRBV18 combines with J gene TRBJ2-5; D gene unclear. Germline loops: CDR1 KGHSH, CDR2 LQKENI. Trimming removed 0 bases from V and 5 bases from J, with 7 bases in between. The CDR3 runs 13 residues. Here the CDR3 reads CASSPPYRETQYF. The CDR3 DNA is TGTGCCAGCTCACCACCGTATCGGGAGACCCAGTACTTC.

The chain joins TRBV7-6 to TRBJ1-1; D perhaps matches TRBD1 (6 bases). CDR1 and CDR2 (germline): SGHVS, FNYEAQ. V lost 5 bases, J lost 7 bases, and 14 bases lay in between. The CDR3 consists of 13 residues. The CDR3 is CASSPIGGLEAFF. CDR3 in DNA: TGTGCCAGCAGCCCCATTGGGGGCCTTGAAGCTTTCTTT.

This clone was seen a few times. This chain uses TRBV2 with TRBJ2-2, with a weak D call TRBD2 (6 bases). V was cut by 8 bases and J by 5 bases, with 15 bases left in between. Looked up from germline, CDR1 is SNHLY and CDR2 is FYNNEI. The CDR3 sequence is 14 residues long. CDR3 sequence reads: CASSRAGRTGELFF. The DNA for the CDR3 is TGTGCCAGCTCGAGGGCAGGGAGGACCGGGGAGCTGTTTTTT.

The chain employs TRBV19 and TRBJ1-6; TRBD1 might be the D (5 bases). Germline lookup yields CDR1 LNHDA and CDR2 SQIVND (reference sequence). This CDR3 is built from 13 residues. Trimming removed 0 bases at V and 11 bases at J, with 8 bases between. The CDR3 loop is CASSIEKGTPLHF. CDR3 bases: TGTGCCAGTAGTATAGAAAAGGGGACACCCCTCCACTTT.

This clone has just a few counts. The chain joins TRBV7-2 to TRBJ2-6, with D unclear. Germline values: CDR1 SGHTA, CDR2 FQGNSA. The CDR3 has 13 residues. The germline V and J ends were trimmed by 8 bases and 2 bases, with 7 bases remaining between them. The CDR3 is CASLTTGANVLTF. DNA of the CDR3: TGTGCCAGCCTAACTACTGGGGCCAACGTCCTGACTTTC.

The rearrangement uses TRBV6-1 and TRBJ1-4; D is undetermined. Germline loops: CDR1 MNHNS, CDR2 SASEGT. The CDR3 contains 15 residues. Trimming took off 6 bases at V and 0 bases at J, with 11 bases between the two ends. The CDR3: CASRGSGTTNEKLFF. CDR3 DNA sequence: TGTGCCAGCAGGGGGTCCGGGACAACTAATGAAAAACTGTTTTTT.

The chain employs TRBV7-2 and TRBJ2-5; 7 bases align to TRBD2. Germline V gives CDR1 SGHTA, CDR2 FQGNSA. J gave up 5 bases and V 5 bases, and 14 bases lay outside the gene matches. This CDR3 is built from 16 residues. DNA for the CDR3: TGTGCCAGCAGCCCATTGGGACTACTCCATGTTGAGACCCAGTACTTC. The encoded protein is CASSPLGLLHVETQYF.

This sequence joins TRBV15 and TRBJ2-6; tentative D call: TRBD2 (5 bases). CDR3 length: 16 residues. The V end lost 3 bases, the J end lost 0 bases, and 9 bases lay between the germline ends. CDR1 and CDR2 from the germline V gene are LNHNV and YYDKDF (reference sequence). The CDR3 bases are TGTGCCACCAGCAGCCGGGGTCTCTCTGGGGCCAACGTCCTGACTTTC. Residues: CATSSRGLSGANVLTF.

The rearrangement joins TRBV10-3 to TRBJ1-5; TRBD1 might be the D (6 bases). The CDR3 is 14 amino acids. CDR1 is ENHRY and CDR2 is SYGVKD in the germline V gene. V was shortened by 4 bases and J by 9 bases, with 16 bases between the two germline ends. CDR3 amino acids: CAISVGAGGLPQHF. The CDR3 DNA is TGTGCCATCAGTGTCGGGGCGGGGGGCCTGCCCCAGCATTTT.

The genes are TRBV6-5 and TRBJ1-5, with D tentatively TRBD1 (6 bases). Trimming removed 6 bases from V and 4 bases from J, with 16 bases in between. This CDR3 contains 15 residues. Germline lookup yields CDR1 MNHEY and CDR2 SVGAGI. In DNA form, the CDR3 reads TGTGCCAGCAGAGCTGGACAGTCGGGAAATCAGCCCCAGCATTTT. Its protein product is CASRAGQSGNQPQHF.

CDR3 nucleotides: TGTGCCAGCAGCTTGACAGGGGGAGAGACCCAGTACTTC. The encoded protein is CASSLTGGETQYF. The rearrangement joins TRBV7-9 to TRBJ2-5; 9 nucleotides match TRBD1. Germline V lookup: CDR1 SEHNR, CDR2 FQNEAQ (reference sequence). V lost 3 bases to trimming and J lost 4 bases; unmatched junction nucleotides: 0. This CDR3 is 13 amino acids long.

Turning to this clone: This CDR3 fails to terminate in the conserved phenylalanine or tryptophan, so it likely reflects a read error. This chain connects TRBV6-1 to TRBJ1-1; D is perhaps TRBD1 (5 bases). Germline V gives CDR1 MNHNS, CDR2 SASEGT. The CDR3 has 15 residues. V was trimmed by 1 base and J by 6 bases, leaving 15 bases between them. This chain's CDR3 is CASSEEGSASAEAFL. CDR3 nucleotide sequence: TGTGCCAGCAGTGAAGAGGGGTCCGCTAGCGCTGAAGCTTTCCTT.

The chain couples TRBV14 to TRBJ2-3, with a weak D call TRBD1 (6 bases). Trimming shortened V by 5 bases and J by 0 bases, and 12 bases separated the two germline ends. The CDR3 length is 15 residues. In germline, CDR1 is SGHDN, CDR2 FVKESK. Here the CDR3 reads CASSVRTVSTDTQYF. The DNA of the CDR3 is TGTGCCAGCAGCGTACGGACAGTAAGCACAGATACGCAGTATTTT. The whole variable domain, filled in from reference TRBV14 and TRBJ2-3, reads EAGVTQFPSHSVIEKGQTVTLRCDPISGHDNLYWYRRVMGKEIKFLLHFVKESKQDESGMPNNRFLAERTGGTYSTLKVQPAELEDSGVYFCASSVRTVSTDTQYFGPGTRLTVL.

This clone was detected a few times. The chain carries TRBV4-3 and TRBJ2-3, with 8 bases lining up with TRBD2. Losses at the gene ends were 2 bases for V and 6 bases for J; bases not matched to a gene: 13. CDR1 is LGHNA and CDR2 is YSLEER in the germline V gene. This CDR3 contains 17 residues. The CDR3 nucleotides are TGCGCCAGCAGCCAATCGTGGGGCCGGGGCGGGGGGGATACGCAGTATTTT. It encodes CASSQSWGRGGGDTQYF.

This rearrangement joins TRBV4-1 to TRBJ2-1, with 12 bases that match TRBD2. The CDR3 has 17 amino acids. Germline V gene lookup returns CDR1 MGHRA and CDR2 YSYEKL. The trim removed 4 bases at V and 4 bases at J, leaving 8 bases unmatched. The DNA for the CDR3 is TGCGCCAGCAGCCGAGACGCTAGCGGGGGGGGTTACAATGAGCAGTTCTTC. Its protein product is CASSRDASGGGYNEQFF.

The genes are TRBV25-1 and TRBJ2-7, with D tentatively TRBD1 (5 bases). The CDR3 contains 12 residues. CDR1 is MGHDK, CDR2 SYGVNS, per germline. Trimming stripped 4 bases from V and 4 bases from J, with 8 bases between. The DNA for the CDR3 is TGTGCCAGCAGTGCCCAGGGTTACGAGCAGTACTTC. Its protein product is CASSAQGYEQYF.

The V gene is TRBV15, the J gene TRBJ2-3, with 13 bases fitting TRBD2. The germline V gene encodes CDR1 LNHNV and CDR2 YYDKDF (reference sequence). V dropped 4 bases and J dropped 0; count of bases not matched to a gene: 1. This CDR3 spans 16 amino acids. CDR3 in DNA: TGTGCCACCAGCACGGGACTAGCGGGGAGCACAGATACGCAGTATTTT. It encodes CATSTGLAGSTDTQYF.

The V and J genes are TRBV5-4 and TRBJ2-5; D ambiguous. CDR1 and CDR2 (germline): SGHNT, YYREEE (reference sequence). The CDR3 spans 15 residues. Trimming took off 3 bases at V and 2 bases at J, with 14 bases between the two ends. The CDR3 region is CASSSKSARQETQYF. CDR3 DNA sequence: TGTGCCAGCAGCTCCAAAAGCGCCAGACAAGAGACCCAGTACTTC.

The genes are TRBV6-1 and TRBJ2-1, with TRBD2 matching 10 bases. CDR3 length equals 13 residues. Trimming at V came to 7 bases and at J to 12 bases, leaving 9 bases not matched to a gene. CDR1 and CDR2 from the germline V gene are MNHNS and SASEGT. CDR3 DNA sequence: TGTGCCAGCATGGTACTAGCGGGAAAAGTGCAGTTCTTC. This translates into CASMVLAGKVQFF.

The rearrangement uses TRBV5-1 and TRBJ2-5, with TRBD1 matching over 7 bases. CDR3 length: 16 residues. V gave up 4 bases and J gave up 2 bases; unmatched junction bases: 11. Germline CDR1 and CDR2: SGHRS and YFSETQ. CDR3: CASSTTGQDIQETQYF. The CDR3 DNA follows: TGCGCCAGCAGCACAACAGGACAGGATATACAAGAGACCCAGTACTTC.

There are a few counts of this clone. The chain uses TRBV9 and TRBJ2-1; maybe TRBD2 (6 bases). Germline V gives CDR1 SGDLS, CDR2 YYNGEE. The CDR3 sequence is 14 residues long. The ends were cut back, 2 bases at V and 7 bases at J, with 13 bases in the middle. The CDR3 DNA sequence: TGTGCCAGCAGCGTCGCGCTAGCGTCGAATGAGCAGTTCTTC. Encoded protein: CASSVALASNEQFF.

This chain joins TRBV4-3 and TRBJ2-7; the match to TRBD2 covers 11 bases. Per the germline V gene, CDR1 is LGHNA and CDR2 is YSLEER. This CDR3 has 15 amino acids. V gave up 3 bases and J gave up 6 bases; unmatched junction bases: 7. CDR3 residues: CASSQLAGGRAEQYF. The CDR3 DNA is TGCGCCAGCAGCCAGTTAGCGGGGGGGCGGGCCGAGCAGTACTTC.

The CDR3 loop is CASSLRGGVPYGYTF. As DNA, the CDR3 is TGCGCCAGCAGCTTGAGAGGGGGGGTTCCCTATGGCTACACCTTC. The chain carries TRBV5-1 and TRBJ1-2, with TRBD1 as a possible D gene (6 bases). The CDR3 has 15 residues. CDR1 SGHRS and CDR2 YFSETQ come from the germline V gene. V was shortened by 1 base and J by 4 bases, with 14 bases between the two germline ends.

The chain has TRBV19 and TRBJ2-6; D unclear. The CDR3 is 13 residues long. The ends were cut back, 2 bases at V and 12 bases at J, with 11 bases in the middle. The germline CDR1 and CDR2 sequences are LNHDA and SQIVND (reference sequence). CDR3 loop: CASSILYAGVLTF. Written as DNA, the CDR3 is TGTGCCAGTAGTATACTCTATGCTGGCGTCCTGACTTTC.

The chain carries TRBV7-3 and TRBJ2-2; 13 bases align to TRBD2. This CDR3 spans 16 amino acids. Germline V gene sequence: CDR1 SGHTA, CDR2 FQGTGA. Germline trimming cut 5 bases from V and 6 bases from J; bases unmatched to any gene: 6. Here the CDR3 DNA reads TGTGCCAGCAGCCCCCGGACTAGCGGGAGTTCCGGGGAGCTGTTTTTT. This encodes CASSPRTSGSSGELFF.

CDR3 sequence: CASSLYTGIDTIYF. The CDR3 DNA follows: TGTGCCAGCAGCTTATATACAGGGATAGACACCATATATTTT. The chain has TRBV11-2 and TRBJ1-3; tentative D call: TRBD1 (6 bases). Trimming cost V 2 bases and J 8 bases, with 13 bases left between them. Germline V gene sequence: CDR1 SGHAT, CDR2 FQNNGV. The CDR3 spans 14 residues.